What follows are 7 T cell receptor beta chains derived from one specimen sequenced in a study of CD8 T cells in ankylosing spondylitis. Whole-study findings and limits: Seemingly characteristic of ankylosing spondylitis blood was a TCR beta motif consisting of roughly 8 highly homologous variants.

No antigen has been assigned to these receptors. TCRdb itself ran the 5' RACE reads through MiXCR, one entry per CDR3 protein. Of around 890,000 distinct CDR3 sequences listed, approximately 12% are singletons. The sample was blood, either unsorted or a sorted T cell fraction (not recorded which). The receptors here all came from a male donor with ankylosing spondylitis.

A few counts support this clonotype. V usage is TRBV7-2 and J usage is TRBJ2-4; 7 positions match TRBD1. This CDR3 has 14 residues. Germline V gives CDR1 SGHTA, CDR2 FQGNSA. V shed 5 bases, J shed 10 bases, and the junction held 11 bases outside the gene matches. The CDR3 here is CASSRQTGRGIQYF. The CDR3 nucleotides are TGTGCCAGCAGCCGTCAGACAGGGAGAGGAATTCAGTACTTC.

This chain links TRBV20-1 with TRBJ2-3; 8 bases match TRBD2. The CDR3 has 13 amino acids. The ends lost 5 bases at V and 4 bases at J; junction bases unmatched: 5. Germline CDR1 DFQATT, CDR2 SNEGSKA (reference sequence). CDR3 DNA: TGCAGTGCTGTTCGGGGACTAGCAGATACGCAGTATTTT. Its translation: CSAVRGLADTQYF.

The chain combines TRBV10-3 with TRBJ2-2; 8 bases line up with TRBD1. Germline CDR1 reads ENHRY; CDR2 reads SYGVKD. The junction had 4 bases not matched to a gene; V was cut back by 7 bases and J by 3 bases. The CDR3 extends over 14 amino acids. The CDR3 region is CAINQDRDTGELFF. For the CDR3, the DNA is TGTGCCATCAATCAGGACAGGGACACCGGGGAGCTGTTTTTT.

With respect to this clonotype: At one end, the junction sequence differs from germline, possibly due to a read error. The V and J genes are TRBV6-6 and TRBJ1-6, with D perhaps TRBD1 (5 bases). The CDR3 has 11 residues. CDR1 and CDR2 from the germline V gene are MNHNY and SVGAGI (reference sequence). In nucleotides, the CDR3 is TGTGCCAGCAGTTCCATGGACATCCTCGCCTTT. It specifies CASSSMDILAF.

This clonotype was detected many times. The chain has TRBV20-1 and TRBJ1-5; D gene uncertain. Trimming pared 6 bases from V and 3 bases from J, leaving 15 bases between. Germline CDR1 DFQATT, CDR2 SNEGSKA (reference sequence). The CDR3 is 14 amino acids. The CDR3 nucleotides are TGCAGTGCCACACCTCCGGCCCACAATCAGCCCCAGCATTTT. Translation gives CSATPPAHNQPQHF.

This clonotype was observed at least ten times. V gene TRBV20-1 combines with J gene TRBJ2-7; TRBD1 aligns across 7 bases. With 1 base clipped from V and 1 base from J, the junction kept 4 bases outside the gene matches. The CDR3 loop spans 14 amino acids. The germline gives CDR1 DFQATT, CDR2 SNEGSKA (reference sequence). The CDR3 DNA follows: TGCAGTGCTAGAGTGATGGACAGGTCCTACGAGCAGTACTTC. It codes for CSARVMDRSYEQYF.

This clonotype was counted between two and nine times. The V call is TRBV20-1, the J call TRBJ2-7, with D perhaps TRBD2 (8 bases). This CDR3 is built from 14 residues. CDR1 is DFQATT and CDR2 is SNEGSKA in the germline V gene (reference sequence). V dropped 6 bases and J dropped 5 bases, with 20 bases sitting between them. The CDR3 is CSATGGGGGNEQYF. CDR3 nucleotides: TGCAGTGCCACGGGAGGGGGCGGTGGAAACGAGCAGTACTTC.